What follows are 32 T cell receptor beta chains derived from one specimen sequenced in a study of shared clonotypes between healthy human individuals. TCRdb's copy holds only in-frame clones and misses some; the assay was immunoSEQ multiplex PCR. The table shows more than 900,000 clones, with around three quarters occurring only once. Sequencing input: memory CD4+ T cells from PBMCs. The subset denotes: CD45RA-negative fraction. All receptors come from a man between 18 and 29 years old in good health. Some clones in this sample may be carry-over from other donors' samples.

The genes are TRBV19 and TRBJ2-7; D gene unclear. V was pared by 5 bases and J by 2 bases, with 19 bases between. This CDR3 region has 16 residues. Germline CDR1 and CDR2: LNHDA and SQIVND (reference sequence). The CDR3 DNA follows: TGTGCCAGTAGTGCGTATCAGTCGATAGTAGCCTACGAGCAGTACTTC. Protein product: CASSAYQSIVAYEQYF.

The chain is built from TRBV6-6 and TRBJ1-4; 8 bases line up with TRBD1. This CDR3 region has 14 residues. V shed 5 bases and J 8 bases; nucleotides not matched to a gene: 7. Germline V lookup: CDR1 MNHNY, CDR2 SVGAGI (reference sequence). For the CDR3, the DNA is TGTGCCAGCAGTGGACAGGGTCGGTTGGAAAAACTGTTTTTT. This gives the protein CASSGQGRLEKLFF.

V is TRBV5-5 and J is TRBJ1-4; D is undetermined. Trimming removed 0 bases at V and 13 bases at J, with 16 bases between. This CDR3 spans 14 amino acids. From germline, CDR1 is SGHKS and CDR2 YYEKEE (reference sequence). The CDR3 sequence is CASSLEASSQVLFF. The CDR3, as DNA: TGTGCCAGCAGCTTGGAGGCGAGCAGCCAGGTACTGTTTTTT.

J is TRBJ2-1 and V is TRBV16; D is possibly TRBD2 (6 bases). CDR3 length: 15 amino acids. Germline-derived CDR1 and CDR2 are KGHSY and FQNENV. V dropped 3 bases and J dropped 8 bases, with 17 bases sitting between them. The CDR3 nucleotides are TGTGCCAGCAGCCAGGGCGGACTGAGGAGGGATGAGCAGTTCTTC. The encoded protein is CASSQGGLRRDEQFF.

This clone was found a few times. The V gene is TRBV5-5, the J gene TRBJ1-1; D uncertain. V was shortened by 2 bases and J by 3 bases, with 8 bases between the two germline ends. The germline V gene has CDR1 SGHKS and CDR2 YYEKEE (reference sequence). CDR3 length: 13 residues. The CDR3 loop is CASSLVSDTEAFF. Written as DNA, the CDR3 is TGTGCCAGCAGCTTAGTGAGCGACACTGAAGCTTTCTTT.

About this clone itself: This CDR3 is also generated by other DNA sequences in the sample. This sequence joins TRBV2 and TRBJ2-5; TRBD1 agrees at 9 bases. This CDR3 comprises 15 residues. Germline V gene sequence: CDR1 SNHLY, CDR2 FYNNEI. The V gene end was trimmed by 3 bases and the J gene end by 1 base; junction bases not matched to a gene: 3. This chain's CDR3 is CASSDRGQGQETQYF. CDR3 sequence (DNA): TGTGCCAGCAGTGATAGGGGACAGGGCCAAGAGACCCAGTACTTC.

This clone showed up just once. This chain connects TRBV7-3 to TRBJ2-4, with D maybe TRBD2 (5 bases). From germline, CDR1 is SGHTA and CDR2 FQGTGA. CDR3 size: 12 residues. V was trimmed by 1 base and J by 7 bases, leaving 5 bases between them. CDR3 region: CASSLSGNIQYF. Written as DNA, the CDR3 is TGTGCCAGCAGCTTAAGCGGGAACATTCAGTACTTC.

The V call is TRBV5-1, the J call TRBJ2-3; D could derive from TRBD1 or TRBD2 (5 bases each). This CDR3 region has 16 residues. Looked up from germline, CDR1 is SGHRS and CDR2 is YFSETQ. Trimming cost V 4 bases and J 0 bases, with 15 bases left between them. Here the CDR3 DNA reads TGCGCCAGCAGCGCCCAGGGAGCGGCTAGCACAGATACGCAGTATTTT. As protein: CASSAQGAASTDTQYF.

The rearrangement uses TRBV7-8 and TRBJ2-2; 8 bases align to TRBD2. Per the germline V gene, CDR1 is SGHVS and CDR2 is FQNEAQ. The CDR3 consists of 15 residues. The V and J ends lost 5 bases and 4 bases, in that order; junction bases with no gene match: 6. CDR3 in DNA: TGTGCCAGCAGCCCCAGCGGGAGAATCACCGGGGAGCTGTTTTTT. Translation gives CASSPSGRITGELFF.

This chain joins TRBV7-8 and TRBJ2-2; no definite D call. This CDR3 has 16 amino acids. V was trimmed by 3 bases and J by 0 bases, leaving 11 bases between them. Germline CDR1 and CDR2: SGHVS and FQNEAQ. Written as DNA, the CDR3 is TGTGCCAGCAGCTTTTTACCTGGGTCGAACACCGGGGAGCTGTTTTTT. The encoded protein is CASSFLPGSNTGELFF.

Remarks on this clone: Other DNA sequences of this sample code for an identical CDR3. The rearrangement joins TRBV11-2 to TRBJ2-3, with 10 bases matching TRBD2. There are 16 residues in the CDR3. Per germline, CDR1 SGHAT and CDR2 FQNNGV. J was trimmed by 3 bases and V by 3 bases; bases with no gene match: 6. CDR3 DNA: TGTGCCAGCAGCTTTCTAGCGGGAGCAGTTACAGATACGCAGTATTTT. This gives the protein CASSFLAGAVTDTQYF.

This clone was detected many times. This chain joins TRBV27 and TRBJ2-7, with 7 bases aligning to TRBD2. Per germline, CDR1 MNHEY and CDR2 SMNVEV (reference sequence). V lost 6 bases to trimming and J lost 6 bases; unmatched junction nucleotides: 17. CDR3 length equals 16 residues. The CDR3 protein is CASRPLGGGTVREQYF. CDR3 DNA: TGTGCCAGCAGGCCACTTGGGGGGGGGACTGTCCGCGAGCAGTACTTC.

The rearrangement joins TRBV19 to TRBJ2-7; D may be TRBD2 (5 bases). The CDR3 is made up of 15 amino acids. Per the germline V gene, CDR1 is LNHDA and CDR2 is SQIVND (reference sequence). V shed 5 bases and J shed 0 bases, with 14 bases lying between them. CDR3 in amino acids: CASSRRQADSYEQYF. The DNA of the CDR3 is TGTGCCAGTAGTCGGAGGCAGGCAGACTCCTACGAGCAGTACTTC.

V gene TRBV11-3 combines with J gene TRBJ2-1; 12 nucleotides match TRBD1. The CDR3 is 15 amino acids. The junction had 6 bases not matched to a gene; V was cut back by 5 bases and J by 7 bases. Looked up from germline, CDR1 is SGHNT and CDR2 is YENEEA. CDR3 DNA sequence: TGTGCCAGCAGCAATCCGGGACAGGGGGCGAATGAGCAGTTCTTC. Its protein is CASSNPGQGANEQFF. Based on the CDR3 plus reference TRBV11-3 and TRBJ2-1, the full variable domain is EAGVVQSPRYKIIEKKQPVAFWCNPISGHNTLYWYLQNLGQGPELLIRYENEEAVDDSQLPKDRFSAERLKGVDSTLKIQPAELGDSAVYLCASSNPGQGANEQFFGPGTRLTVL.

This chain joins TRBV5-1 and TRBJ1-1; D not certain. Germline values: CDR1 SGHRS, CDR2 YFSETQ. V was shortened by 4 bases and J by 6 bases, with 16 bases between the two germline ends. CDR3 length: 14 amino acids. The CDR3 spells CASSQKAGIPEAFF. As DNA, the CDR3 is TGCGCCAGCAGCCAGAAGGCGGGGATCCCTGAAGCTTTCTTT.

This clone was observed a handful of times. This chain uses TRBV5-4 with TRBJ1-1, with 10 bases lining up with TRBD1. The CDR3 is 14 amino acids. Germline CDR1 SGHNT, CDR2 YYREEE (reference sequence). V lost 4 bases, J lost 4 bases, and 4 bases stayed unmatched. The CDR3 DNA follows: TGTGCCAGCAGCCGGAGGGACAGGGGCACTGAAGCTTTCTTT. As protein: CASSRRDRGTEAFF.

The V call is TRBV5-6, the J call TRBJ1-3, with a weak D call TRBD1 (6 bases). Trimming stripped 2 bases from V and 8 bases from J, with 20 bases between. The CDR3 contains 16 residues. Germline CDR1 is SGHDT and CDR2 is YYEEEE. CDR3: CASSFSVAERGDTIYF. Here the CDR3 DNA reads TGTGCCAGCAGCTTCTCCGTCGCCGAGAGGGGGGACACCATATATTTT.

The chain employs TRBV7-9 and TRBJ2-2; D uncertain. Per the germline V gene, CDR1 is SEHNR and CDR2 is FQNEAQ (reference sequence). With 1 base removed from V and 3 bases from J, the gap between germline ends came to 12 bases. The CDR3 has 16 amino acids. The CDR3 DNA is TGTGCCAGCAGCTTAGATTGGGGTTCGGACACCGGGGAGCTGTTTTTT. This codes for CASSLDWGSDTGELFF. The variable domain in full, with the rest retrieved from reference TRBV7-9 and TRBJ2-2, is DTGVSQNPRHKITKRGQNVTFRCDPISEHNRLYWYRQTLGQGPEFLTYFQNEAQLEKSRLLSDRFSAERPKGSFSTLEIQRTEQGDSAMYLCASSLDWGSDTGELFFGEGSRLTVL.

The rearrangement uses TRBV10-3 and TRBJ1-1; 7 bases are a match to TRBD1. This CDR3 contains 14 residues. Germline CDR1 reads ENHRY; CDR2 reads SYGVKD. J lost 2 bases, V lost 6 bases, and 6 bases had no gene match. As DNA, the CDR3 is TGTGCCATCAGGGGGGACAGTACAAACACTGAAGCTTTCTTT. It codes for CAIRGDSTNTEAFF.

As regards this clone: This sample also contains other DNA sequences that code for the same CDR3. The gene calls are TRBV5-1 and TRBJ2-5; perhaps TRBD2 as D (6 bases). This CDR3 has 13 residues. The ends were cut back, 4 bases at V and 3 bases at J, with 10 bases in the middle. Germline V CDR1 and CDR2: SGHRS, YFSETQ. The CDR3 here is CASSLGTEETQYF. The CDR3 DNA is TGCGCCAGCAGCCTCGGGACTGAAGAGACCCAGTACTTC.

For this clone: Other nucleotide sequences in the sample specify the same CDR3. The chain employs TRBV5-1 and TRBJ1-5; the D is unclear. This CDR3 has 15 residues. From germline, CDR1 is SGHRS and CDR2 YFSETQ. Trimming pared 2 bases from V and 2 bases from J, leaving 11 bases between. For the CDR3, the DNA is TGCGCCAGCAGCTTAGAGGGCTTAGGCAATCAGCCCCAGCATTTT. Translation gives CASSLEGLGNQPQHF.

The genes are TRBV5-1 and TRBJ2-4; D is tentatively TRBD1 or TRBD2 (6 bases each). The length of the CDR3 is 13 residues. Germline V gene lookup returns CDR1 SGHRS and CDR2 YFSETQ. Trimming took 2 bases from V and 7 from J, leaving 10 bases between them. This chain's CDR3 is CASSFGGQNIQYF. The CDR3 coding sequence is TGCGCCAGCAGCTTTGGGGGGCAGAACATTCAGTACTTC. The entire variable domain, with the rest obtained from reference TRBV5-1 and TRBJ2-4, is as follows: KAGVTQTPRYLIKTRGQQVTLSCSPISGHRSVSWYQQTPGQGLQFLFEYFSETQRNKGNFPGRFSGRQFSNSRSEMNVSTLELGDSALYLCASSFGGQNIQYFGAGTRLSVL.

The chain employs TRBV7-3 and TRBJ2-5; D is perhaps TRBD1 (5 bases). The CDR3 totals 15 residues. The germline V and J ends were trimmed by 2 bases and 4 bases, with 14 bases remaining between them. From germline, CDR1 is SGHTA and CDR2 FQGTGA. The CDR3 spells CASSLGLGPGETQYF. The CDR3 DNA reads TGTGCCAGCAGCTTAGGTCTGGGGCCGGGAGAGACCCAGTACTTC.

V gene TRBV7-9 combines with J gene TRBJ2-7; either TRBD1 or TRBD2 may fit D (5 bases each). This CDR3 has 15 amino acids. With 5 bases removed from V and 2 bases from J, the gap between germline ends came to 16 bases. Germline V gene data show CDR1 as SEHNR and CDR2 as FQNEAQ (reference sequence). The CDR3 spells CASSHPGRGTYEQYF. The CDR3 nucleotides are TGTGCCAGCAGCCATCCGGGACGCGGAACCTACGAGCAGTACTTC.

This sequence joins TRBV5-1 and TRBJ2-2, with 10 bases fitting TRBD2. This CDR3 is built from 17 residues. Germline V gene lookup returns CDR1 SGHRS and CDR2 YFSETQ. Losses at the gene ends were 4 bases for V and 4 bases for J; bases not matched to a gene: 10. CDR3 bases: TGCGCCAGCAGCCCGGGCGCTAGCGGGAGTGGCACCGGGGAGCTGTTTTTT. Translated: CASSPGASGSGTGELFF.

This clone has a single count. In DNA, the CDR3 is TGTGCCAGCAGTTACCGGGGCTTGGCGGGTGGAAACACCATATATTTT. It specifies CASSYRGLAGGNTIYF. V and J are TRBV6-5 and TRBJ1-3; weak D call: TRBD1 (5 bases). The CDR3 loop spans 16 amino acids. The germline CDR1 and CDR2 sequences are MNHEY and SVGAGI. Trimming cost V 2 bases and J 3 bases, with 14 bases left between them.

This chain links TRBV20-1 with TRBJ1-1; D uncertain. The CDR3 is made up of 11 amino acids. The germline V gene encodes CDR1 DFQATT and CDR2 SNEGSKA (reference sequence). Trimming shortened V by 6 bases and J by 4 bases, and 9 bases separated the two germline ends. The chain's CDR3 is CSAFSRTEAFF. The DNA for the CDR3 is TGCAGTGCGTTTTCGCGCACTGAAGCTTTCTTT.

The gene calls are TRBV18 and TRBJ1-2, with 10 bases matching TRBD1. There are 15 residues in the CDR3. Per the germline V gene, CDR1 is KGHSH and CDR2 is LQKENI. Trimming removed 4 bases from V and 1 base from J; junction bases left unmatched: 3. CDR3 in DNA: TGTGCCAGCTCACTGGGACAGGGGTTTAACTATGGCTACACCTTC. It is translated as CASSLGQGFNYGYTF.

This chain uses TRBV14 with TRBJ1-4; D possibly corresponds to TRBD1 (5 bases). V lost 2 bases, J lost 8 bases, and 15 bases lay in between. Germline V gene data show CDR1 as SGHDN and CDR2 as FVKESK. The CDR3 extends over 15 amino acids. The CDR3 protein is CASSQSAGIIEKLFF. CDR3 nucleotides: TGTGCCAGCAGCCAATCGGCAGGGATTATCGAAAAACTGTTTTTT. Using reference TRBV14 and TRBJ1-4 for the parts outside the CDR3, the full variable domain is EAGVTQFPSHSVIEKGQTVTLRCDPISGHDNLYWYRRVMGKEIKFLLHFVKESKQDESGMPNNRFLAERTGGTYSTLKVQPAELEDSGVYFCASSQSAGIIEKLFFGSGTQLSVL.

The chain combines TRBV4-1 with TRBJ2-4; the match to TRBD2 covers 9 bases. In germline, CDR1 is MGHRA, CDR2 YSYEKL. J gave up 8 bases and V 1 base, and 21 bases lay outside the gene matches. This CDR3 is built from 20 residues. The CDR3 DNA reads as TGCGCCAGCAGCCAAGTAGGACACGTACTAAAACTAGCGGGTGGGGACATTCAGTACTTC. Its translation is CASSQVGHVLKLAGGDIQYF.

The chain uses TRBV6-5 and TRBJ2-1; D ambiguous. Deletions cut 4 bases from V and 7 bases from J, with 5 bases between. The germline gives CDR1 MNHEY, CDR2 SVGAGI. This CDR3 comprises 11 residues. The DNA of the CDR3 is TGTGCCAGCAGTTTCTCAAATGAGCAGTTCTTC. This codes for CASSFSNEQFF.

The gene calls are TRBV5-6 and TRBJ1-1, with 11 bases fitting TRBD1. V dropped 1 base and J dropped 6; count of bases not matched to a gene: 8. CDR3 length: 16 residues. Looked up from germline, CDR1 is SGHDT and CDR2 is YYEEEE. The CDR3 spells CASSLWDRGGPAEAFF. The CDR3 region has the DNA TGTGCCAGCAGCTTGTGGGACAGGGGGGGCCCAGCTGAAGCTTTCTTT.